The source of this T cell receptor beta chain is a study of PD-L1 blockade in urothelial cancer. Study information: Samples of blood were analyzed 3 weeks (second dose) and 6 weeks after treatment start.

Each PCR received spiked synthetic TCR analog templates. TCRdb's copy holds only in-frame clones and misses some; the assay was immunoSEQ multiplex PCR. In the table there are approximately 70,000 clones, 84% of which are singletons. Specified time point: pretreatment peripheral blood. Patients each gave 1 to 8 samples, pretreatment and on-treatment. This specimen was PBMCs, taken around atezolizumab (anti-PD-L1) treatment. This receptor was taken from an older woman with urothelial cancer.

CDR3 in amino acids: CASSPGLEYNEQFF. The CDR3 DNA follows: TGTGCCAGCAGCCCGGGACTTGAATACAATGAGCAGTTCTTC. The chain carries TRBV27 and TRBJ2-1; possibly TRBD2 for D (6 bases). The V gene lost 6 bases and the J gene lost 4 bases, with 13 bases spanning the gap. The CDR3 is 14 amino acids. Germline V CDR1 and CDR2: MNHEY, SMNVEV (reference sequence).